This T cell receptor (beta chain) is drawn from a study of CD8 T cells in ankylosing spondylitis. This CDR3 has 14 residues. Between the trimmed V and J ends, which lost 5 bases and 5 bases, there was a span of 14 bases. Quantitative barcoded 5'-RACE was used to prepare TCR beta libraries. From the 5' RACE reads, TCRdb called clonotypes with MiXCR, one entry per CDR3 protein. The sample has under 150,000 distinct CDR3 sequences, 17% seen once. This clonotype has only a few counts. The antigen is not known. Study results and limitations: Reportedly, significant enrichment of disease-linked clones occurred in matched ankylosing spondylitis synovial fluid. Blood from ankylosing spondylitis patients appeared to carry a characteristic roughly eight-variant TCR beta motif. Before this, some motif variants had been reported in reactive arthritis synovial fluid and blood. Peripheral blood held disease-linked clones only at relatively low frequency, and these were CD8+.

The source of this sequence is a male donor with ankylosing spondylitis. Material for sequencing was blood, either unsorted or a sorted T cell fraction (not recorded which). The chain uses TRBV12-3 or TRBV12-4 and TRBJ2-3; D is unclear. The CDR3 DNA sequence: TGTGCCAGCAGTCCCCGGGCTAGTCGAGATACGCAGTATTTT. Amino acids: CASSPRASRDTQYF.